Listed below are T cell receptor beta chains from one sample, sequenced in a study of T cells in Graves' hyperthyroidism and ophthalmopathy. TCRdb reanalysed the multiplex PCR reads using MiXCR and keeps one entry per CDR3 protein. Of 300,000 to 400,000 distinct CDR3 sequences in the sample, about 13% were seen once. The source material was blood. These receptors came from a young woman with Graves' hyperthyroidism. The CDR3 runs from the conserved cysteine through the conserved F or W. Fields, in order: D gene, clone size, J gene, V gene, CDR3 DNA, CDR3 protein. D genes are given only for firm matches. For some rows the clone size is stated as once, few or many, or as a class when expanded; others skip it.

d_gene: TRBD2; abundance: many; j_gene: TRBJ2-7; v_gene: TRBV4-2; CDR3nt: TGTGCCAGCAGCCAACTAGCGGGACCCCCACAGCAGTACTTC; CDR3aa: CASSQLAGPPQQYF
d_gene: TRBD1; abundance: few; j_gene: TRBJ1-6; v_gene: TRBV9; CDR3nt: TGTGCCAGCAGCGCGGGGGCCGGCAGGGGGGTTCGGTCACCCCTCCACTTT; CDR3aa: CASSAGAGRGVRSPLHF
d_gene: TRBD2; abundance: .; j_gene: TRBJ2-2; v_gene: TRBV27; CDR3nt: TGTGCCAGCAGTTTCGGGACTAGCGGGGGTGTCACCGGGGAGCTGTTTTTT; CDR3aa: CASSFGTSGGVTGELFF
d_gene: .; abundance: many; j_gene: TRBJ2-7; v_gene: TRBV7-9; CDR3nt: TGTGCCAGCAGCTTACTCGCGGGATGGTACGAGCAGTACTTC; CDR3aa: CASSLLAGWYEQYF
d_gene: .; abundance: many; j_gene: TRBJ1-5; v_gene: TRBV28; CDR3nt: TGTGCCAGCAGTTTAGATGGGGGGACTCAGCCCCAGCATTTT; CDR3aa: CASSLDGGTQPQHF
d_gene: .; abundance: many; j_gene: TRBJ1-4; v_gene: TRBV30; CDR3nt: TGTGCCTGGAGTGTAGAGAGTCTTAATGAAAAACTGTTTTTT; CDR3aa: CAWSVESLNEKLFF
d_gene: .; abundance: many; j_gene: TRBJ2-5; v_gene: TRBV10-3; CDR3nt: TGTGCCATCAGTGAAAGTAAGGGTGGACTCCAAGAGACCCAGTACTTC; CDR3aa: CAISESKGGLQETQYF
d_gene: .; abundance: many; j_gene: TRBJ1-6; v_gene: TRBV28; CDR3nt: TGTGCCAGCAGTTTACACCAAATAAATTCACCCCTCCACTTT; CDR3aa: CASSLHQINSPLHF
d_gene: TRBD2; abundance: many; j_gene: TRBJ2-1; v_gene: TRBV2; CDR3nt: TGTGCCAGCAGAGGGACTAGCGGGAGGAGCTACAATGAGCAGTTCTTC; CDR3aa: CASRGTSGRSYNEQFF
d_gene: .; abundance: many; j_gene: TRBJ2-1; v_gene: TRBV20-1; CDR3nt: TGCAGTGCTAGAGGTGGGGGGCGGGGGTCGTACAATGAGCAGTTCTTC; CDR3aa: CSARGGGRGSYNEQFF
d_gene: .; abundance: .; j_gene: TRBJ1-4; v_gene: TRBV6-4; CDR3nt: TGTGCCAGCAGTACAGGGAATTCGGAGGAAAAACTGTTTTTT; CDR3aa: CASSTGNSEEKLFF
d_gene: TRBD2; abundance: many; j_gene: TRBJ2-1; v_gene: TRBV4-3; CDR3nt: TGCGCCAGCAGCTCCGGGACTAGCGGGGTACAGGAGCAGTTCTTC; CDR3aa: CASSSGTSGVQEQFF
d_gene: TRBD2; abundance: many; j_gene: TRBJ2-4; v_gene: TRBV28; CDR3nt: TGTGCCAGCAGTCCCCAACTAGCGGGAGTCATCGAAAACATTCAGTACTTC; CDR3aa: CASSPQLAGVIENIQYF
d_gene: .; abundance: many; j_gene: TRBJ2-1; v_gene: TRBV28; CDR3nt: TGTGCCAGCAGTGCCCCTAGCGCTCCCAACTACAATGAGCAGTTCTTC; CDR3aa: CASSAPSAPNYNEQFF
d_gene: .; abundance: .; j_gene: TRBJ1-1; v_gene: TRBV15; CDR3nt: TGTGCCACCAGCAGATCCGCCGGGAGGAGCACTGAAGCTTTCTTT; CDR3aa: CATSRSAGRSTEAFF
d_gene: .; abundance: .; j_gene: TRBJ2-3; v_gene: TRBV5-8; CDR3nt: TGTGCCAGCAGCCCATTAGACAGGCCCGGCACAGATACGCAGTATTTT; CDR3aa: CASSPLDRPGTDTQYF
d_gene: .; abundance: many; j_gene: TRBJ1-5; v_gene: TRBV28; CDR3nt: TGTGCCAGCAGTTTAGTGGAGGGTATTAGAAATCAGCCCCAGCATTTT; CDR3aa: CASSLVEGIRNQPQHF
d_gene: .; abundance: many; j_gene: TRBJ2-1; v_gene: TRBV5-1; CDR3nt: TGCGCCAGCAGCTTCGGAGCGGCGGAGCAGTTCTTC; CDR3aa: CASSFGAAEQFF
d_gene: .; abundance: many; j_gene: TRBJ2-7; v_gene: TRBV6-2/TRBV6-3; CDR3nt: TGTGCCAGCAGTTACTCGGCAGGGTCAGGCTACGAGCAGTACTTC; CDR3aa: CASSYSAGSGYEQYF
d_gene: TRBD1; abundance: many; j_gene: TRBJ1-2; v_gene: TRBV12-3/TRBV12-4; CDR3nt: TGTGCCAGCAGTCTAGGGAATCCGGTAGGCCCAGGGGGCCATGGCTACACCTTC; CDR3aa: CASSLGNPVGPGGHGYTF
d_gene: .; abundance: many; j_gene: TRBJ2-5; v_gene: TRBV18; CDR3nt: TGTGCCAGCTCACCTAGGGACGCCACAGGATTGGGAGAGACCCAGTACTTC; CDR3aa: CASSPRDATGLGETQYF
d_gene: TRBD2; abundance: .; j_gene: TRBJ2-1; v_gene: TRBV20-1; CDR3nt: TGCAGTGCTAGAGGCGGGACTAGCGGGAGCTCCTACAATGAGCAGTTCTTC; CDR3aa: CSARGGTSGSSYNEQFF
d_gene: TRBD2; abundance: many; j_gene: TRBJ2-5; v_gene: TRBV29-1; CDR3nt: TGCAGCGTTGAAGACCCGGGACTAGCGGGTTCCGTGACCCAGTACTTC; CDR3aa: CSVEDPGLAGSVTQYF
d_gene: TRBD1; abundance: .; j_gene: TRBJ2-6; v_gene: TRBV12-3/TRBV12-4; CDR3nt: TGTGCCAGCACGACAGGGGGCTTCTCTGGGGCCAACGTCCTGACTTTC; CDR3aa: CASTTGGFSGANVLTF
d_gene: .; abundance: .; j_gene: TRBJ1-1; v_gene: TRBV12-3/TRBV12-4; CDR3nt: TGTGCCAGCAGTCCGGATTGGATGGGCGCTGAAGCTTTCTTT; CDR3aa: CASSPDWMGAEAFF
d_gene: TRBD2; abundance: few; j_gene: TRBJ2-3; v_gene: TRBV6-5; CDR3nt: TGTGCCAGCAGTAGACTAGCGGGGTCAGATACGCAGTATTTT; CDR3aa: CASSRLAGSDTQYF
d_gene: .; abundance: many; j_gene: TRBJ2-1; v_gene: TRBV19; CDR3nt: TGTGCCAGTAGTATCGGGGTGCAGAATGAGCAGTTCTTC; CDR3aa: CASSIGVQNEQFF
d_gene: .; abundance: many; j_gene: TRBJ2-7; v_gene: TRBV27; CDR3nt: TGTGCCAGCAGTTCGTCACTAGGCTACGAGCAGTACTTC; CDR3aa: CASSSSLGYEQYF
d_gene: .; abundance: many; j_gene: TRBJ2-7; v_gene: TRBV12-3/TRBV12-4; CDR3nt: TGTGCCAGCAGCCCTGGACGATCCAAGGAGCAGTACTTC; CDR3aa: CASSPGRSKEQYF
d_gene: .; abundance: many; j_gene: TRBJ1-2; v_gene: TRBV11-2; CDR3nt: TGTGCCAGCAGCTTAGATTGGGTCCAGGGGCTGCGCCTAGGCTACACCTTC; CDR3aa: CASSLDWVQGLRLGYTF
d_gene: .; abundance: many; j_gene: TRBJ1-3; v_gene: TRBV6-1; CDR3nt: TGTGCCAGCAGCCGCGGGACGGTCCAGAACACCATATATTTT; CDR3aa: CASSRGTVQNTIYF
d_gene: .; abundance: .; j_gene: TRBJ2-7; v_gene: TRBV6-1; CDR3nt: TGTGCCAGAGAGGGGGCCTACGAGCAGTACTTC; CDR3aa: CAREGAYEQYF
d_gene: TRBD1; abundance: many; j_gene: TRBJ2-1; v_gene: TRBV6-1; CDR3nt: TGTGCCAGCAGTCCAGGGACAGGCCCGTACAATGAGCAGTTCTTC; CDR3aa: CASSPGTGPYNEQFF
d_gene: .; abundance: few; j_gene: TRBJ1-1; v_gene: TRBV5-1; CDR3nt: TGCGCCAGCAGCTTGGCGGAGGTCGGTTTGAACACTGAAGCTTTCTTT; CDR3aa: CASSLAEVGLNTEAFF
d_gene: TRBD2; abundance: .; j_gene: TRBJ2-3; v_gene: TRBV18; CDR3nt: TGTGCCAGCTCACCAGAGCTAGCGGGAAAGAGTAATACGCAGTATTTT; CDR3aa: CASSPELAGKSNTQYF
d_gene: .; abundance: few; j_gene: TRBJ2-7; v_gene: TRBV4-1; CDR3nt: TGCGCCAGCAGCCAAGATGCGGAGCCGACGGAACGATACGAGCAGTACTTC; CDR3aa: CASSQDAEPTERYEQYF
d_gene: .; abundance: many; j_gene: TRBJ2-1; v_gene: TRBV6-1; CDR3nt: TGTGCCAGCACCCTCCGTGGGAATGAGCAGTTCTTC; CDR3aa: CASTLRGNEQFF
d_gene: .; abundance: many; j_gene: TRBJ2-5; v_gene: TRBV11-2; CDR3nt: TGTGCCAGCGGGACGGCGGGGTTCCAAGAGACCCAGTACTTC; CDR3aa: CASGTAGFQETQYF
d_gene: TRBD2; abundance: many; j_gene: TRBJ2-3; v_gene: TRBV5-1; CDR3nt: TGCGCCAGCGGCTTCGGGACTACCACAGATACGCAGTATTTT; CDR3aa: CASGFGTTTDTQYF
d_gene: TRBD1; abundance: .; j_gene: TRBJ1-6; v_gene: TRBV6-1; CDR3nt: TGTGCCAGCAGTCCGGGACAGAATTCACCCCTCCACTTT; CDR3aa: CASSPGQNSPLHF
d_gene: TRBD2; abundance: many; j_gene: TRBJ2-7; v_gene: TRBV28; CDR3nt: TGTGCCAGCAGAAATGGCGCTAGCGGAAACTACGAGCAGTACTTC; CDR3aa: CASRNGASGNYEQYF
d_gene: .; abundance: .; j_gene: TRBJ1-6; v_gene: TRBV18; CDR3nt: TGTGCCAGCTCGCTTACCGGGTCTCAAGATAATTCACCCCTCCACTTT; CDR3aa: CASSLTGSQDNSPLHF